What follows describes a single TCR beta chain. The record originates from a study of blood T cell repertoires in COVID-19. Overall study context: Acute and convalescent COVID-19 specimens originated in the United States, Italy and Spain. Sources were T cells, B-cell-depleted T cells, or PBMCs; the material itself was cDNA or gDNA.

Clones were read by immunoSEQ multiplex PCR, and TCRdb kept only the in-frame ones, dropping some. The data contain 190,000 or so clones, around 88% of them singletons. The CDR3 has 13 amino acids. The germline V and J ends were trimmed by 2 bases and 4 bases, with 8 bases remaining between them. Specimen: peripheral blood. The chain employs TRBV12-3 or TRBV12-4 and TRBJ1-1; D not resolved. The sequence came from a woman in her twenties or thirties with acute or convalescent COVID-19. The CDR3 bases are TGTGCCAGCAGTTTACGCTATGGCACTGAAGCTTTCTTT. This sequence encodes CASSLRYGTEAFF.